One and the same sample provided the 10 T cell receptor beta chains below, sequenced in a study of blood T cell repertoires in COVID-19. TCRdb's copy holds only in-frame clones and misses some; the assay was immunoSEQ multiplex PCR. The sample includes about 32,000 clones, about nine tenths of them seen just once. The sequencing input was peripheral blood. These receptors came from a man aged 70 or older with active or convalescent COVID-19.

The gene calls are TRBV27 and TRBJ1-2; D may be TRBD1 (5 bases). Per germline, CDR1 MNHEY and CDR2 SMNVEV (reference sequence). The CDR3 extends over 13 amino acids. V lost 2 bases and J 6 bases, leaving 10 bases between the germline ends. CDR3 nucleotides: TGTGCCAGCAGTTTAAGGGGTTTGGATGGCTACACCTTC. This codes for CASSLRGLDGYTF.

The J gene is TRBJ2-3, the V gene TRBV5-5; 11 bases agree with TRBD2. V shed 4 bases, J shed 6 bases, and the junction held 7 bases outside the gene matches. Germline CDR1 reads SGHKS; CDR2 reads YYEKEE (reference sequence). The CDR3 runs to 15 residues. The CDR3 sequence is CASSLALAGVDTQYF. In DNA form, the CDR3 reads TGTGCCAGCAGCCTGGCACTAGCGGGAGTGGATACGCAGTATTTT.

The chain is built from TRBV19 and TRBJ1-1, with 8 positions matching TRBD1. V lost 3 bases to trimming and J lost 6 bases; unmatched junction nucleotides: 3. Germline CDR1 LNHDA, CDR2 SQIVND (reference sequence). This CDR3 has 13 amino acids. Written as DNA, the CDR3 is TGTGCCAGTAGTATCGACAGGGGCGCTGAAGCTTTCTTT. Protein: CASSIDRGAEAFF.

The gene calls are TRBV19 and TRBJ2-3; 9 bases map to TRBD1. The CDR3 extends over 15 amino acids. With V trimmed by 4 bases and J by 2 bases, 4 bases remained unmatched. Germline CDR1 and CDR2: LNHDA and SQIVND (reference sequence). The CDR3 loop is CASSSWDRDTDTQYF. Here the CDR3 DNA reads TGTGCCAGTAGTAGCTGGGACAGGGACACAGATACGCAGTATTTT.

The chain has TRBV7-8 and TRBJ1-6, with 7 positions matching TRBD1. Germline V gene lookup returns CDR1 SGHVS and CDR2 FQNEAQ. This CDR3 has 15 residues. J lost 9 bases, V lost 6 bases, and 11 bases had no gene match. This CDR3 reads CASRRDRGKSSPLHF. CDR3 sequence (DNA): TGTGCCAGCAGGCGGGACAGAGGGAAGAGTTCACCCCTCCACTTT.

V gene TRBV30 combines with J gene TRBJ1-1, with 7 bases lining up with TRBD1. The CDR3 has 13 residues. The trim removed 4 bases at V and 1 base at J, leaving 3 bases unmatched. Germline CDR1 is GTSNPN and CDR2 is SVGIG (reference sequence). CDR3 region: CAWKGQKNTEAFF. CDR3 nucleotide sequence: TGTGCCTGGAAGGGACAGAAGAACACTGAAGCTTTCTTT.

The chain joins TRBV4-2 to TRBJ1-2; 9 bases agree with TRBD1. The CDR3 is made up of 15 amino acids. V was clipped by 3 bases and J by 6 bases; unmatched bases: 8. CDR1 and CDR2 from the germline V gene are LGHNA and YNFKEQ. DNA for the CDR3: TGTGCCAGCAGCCATGGTCCGGGACAGGGTGATGGCTACACCTTC. It codes for CASSHGPGQGDGYTF.

The chain links TRBV5-1 to TRBJ2-1; the D gene is possibly TRBD2 (6 bases). The germline CDR1 and CDR2 sequences are SGHRS and YFSETQ. The CDR3 is made up of 15 amino acids. With 7 bases removed from V and 0 bases from J, the gap between germline ends came to 14 bases. The DNA for the CDR3 is TGCGCCAGCCGTAGACTAGGCGGCTCCTACAATGAGCAGTTCTTC. The encoded protein is CASRRLGGSYNEQFF.

The chain couples TRBV20-1 to TRBJ1-1; D might be TRBD1 (6 bases). The CDR3 is 13 amino acids. Germline CDR1 reads DFQATT; CDR2 reads SNEGSKA (reference sequence). The V end was cut by 3 bases, the J end by 3 bases, with 11 bases between. CDR3: CSASGGRDTEAFF. CDR3 nucleotides: TGCAGTGCTAGTGGGGGGCGGGACACTGAAGCTTTCTTT.

The chain is built from TRBV9 and TRBJ1-1, with 7 positions matching TRBD1. The CDR3 runs to 14 residues. CDR1 and CDR2 from the germline V gene are SGDLS and YYNGEE. J was trimmed by 0 bases and V by 4 bases; bases with no gene match: 3. The CDR3, as DNA: TGTGCCAGCAGCCAGGGGGGAGTGAACACTGAAGCTTTCTTT. Protein: CASSQGGVNTEAFF. Full variable domain (outside the CDR3, taken from reference TRBV9 and TRBJ1-1): DSGVTQTPKHLITATGQRVTLRCSPRSGDLSVYWYQQSLDQGLQFLIQYYNGEERAKGNILERFSAQQFPDLHSELNLSSLELGDSALYFCASSQGGVNTEAFFGQGTRLTVV.